A selection of T cell receptor beta chains follows, all from one sample in a study of T cells after somatic rescue of genetic block. Sequencing used immunoSEQ multiplex PCR; TCRdb keeps in-frame clones, though not all of them. The sample records approximately 100,000 clones, 70% to 90% being singletons. The sample taken for sequencing was peripheral blood mononuclear cells (PBMCs). The receptors derive from a woman between 18 and 29 years old. The CDR3 runs from the conserved cysteine through the conserved F or W. The D gene is left open where the match is weak. Clone size, where shown, is once, few, many, or a class for clones that have expanded.

clone size	D gene	V gene	J gene	CDR3 protein	CDR3 DNA
-	TRBD1	TRBV2	TRBJ2-7	CASRPGQGSHEQYF	TGTGCCAGCAGACCGGGACAGGGGTCCCACGAGCAGTACTTC
-	-	TRBV6-1	TRBJ2-3	CASSGSGSSTDTQYF	TGTGCCAGCAGTGGAAGCGGGTCTAGCACAGATACGCAGTATTTT
-	-	TRBV18	TRBJ1-3	CASSPPTGFSGNTIYF	TGTGCCAGCTCACCTCCTACAGGATTCTCTGGAAACACCATATATTTT
-	-	TRBV2	TRBJ1-2	CASSSTTVHSYTF	TGTGCCAGCAGTAGTACGACGGTTCATAGCTACACCTTC
few	-	TRBV7-2	TRBJ1-2	CASSLDSYGYTF	TGTGCCAGCAGCCTAGACAGCTATGGCTACACCTTC
-	-	TRBV7-9	TRBJ1-5	CASSLGGQPNQPQHF	TGTGCCAGCAGCTTGGGGGGCCAGCCCAATCAGCCCCAGCATTTT
-	-	TRBV29-1	TRBJ2-5	CSGETSAMTQYF	TGCAGCGGGGAGACTAGTGCTATGACCCAGTACTTC
-	-	TRBV9	TRBJ1-5	CASSVGGIDNQPQHF	TGTGCCAGCAGCGTAGGGGGGATCGACAATCAGCCCCAGCATTTT
-	TRBD1	TRBV6-6	TRBJ1-4	CASSYPTGTNEKLFF	TGTGCCAGCAGTTACCCGACAGGGACTAATGAAAAACTGTTTTTT
once	TRBD1	TRBV25-1	TRBJ1-3	CASSEYSDRDRAGNTIYF	TGTGCCAGCAGTGAATATTCTGATAGGGACAGAGCTGGAAACACCATATATTTT
-	-	TRBV7-9	TRBJ1-3	CASSLGEGENTIYF	TGTGCCAGCAGCTTGGGGGAAGGGGAAAACACCATATATTTT
-	-	TRBV15	TRBJ2-1	CATSRGGPGNEQFF	TGTGCCACCAGCAGAGGGGGGCCTGGGAATGAGCAGTTCTTC
-	-	TRBV4-3	TRBJ1-5	CASSQDMGAEEPQHF	TGCGCCAGCAGCCAAGATATGGGAGCAGAGGAGCCCCAGCATTTT
-	-	TRBV6-1	TRBJ1-5	CASSEAPTAHSNQPQHF	TGTGCCAGCAGTGAAGCCCCCACAGCTCATAGCAATCAGCCCCAGCATTTT
-	-	TRBV9	TRBJ1-1	CASSKDGNEAFF	TGTGCCAGCAGCAAGGACGGAAATGAAGCTTTCTTT
once	-	TRBV19	TRBJ1-3	CASSIQASSGNTIYF	TGTGCCAGTAGTATCCAGGCGAGCTCTGGAAACACCATATATTTT
-	TRBD1	TRBV2	TRBJ1-2	CAGRERDSTNYGYTF	TGTGCCGGCCGAGAAAGGGACAGCACTAACTATGGCTACACCTTC
-	-	TRBV5-8	TRBJ1-5	CASSFNLFNQPQHF	TGTGCCAGCAGCTTTAACCTATTCAATCAGCCCCAGCATTTT
-	-	TRBV29-1	TRBJ2-7	CSVGSGRTYEQYF	TGCAGCGTTGGCTCCGGCCGTACCTACGAGCAGTACTTC
-	-	TRBV18	TRBJ2-5	CASSPEETQYF	TGTGCCAGCTCACCAGAAGAGACCCAGTACTTC
-	TRBD1	TRBV5-5	TRBJ1-5	CASSPDRVGQPQHF	TGTGCCAGCAGCCCGGACAGGGTAGGCCAGCCCCAGCATTTT
-	-	TRBV2	TRBJ1-5	CASSEARGVQPQHF	TGTGCCAGCAGTGAAGCTCGAGGGGTTCAGCCCCAGCATTTT
-	TRBD1	TRBV6-6	TRBJ2-2	CATIRDSHFPGELFF	TGTGCCACCATCCGGGACAGCCACTTTCCGGGGGAGCTGTTTTTT
-	TRBD2	TRBV19	TRBJ2-5	CASSMVVAGVGETQYF	TGTGCCAGTAGTATGGTTGTAGCGGGAGTGGGGGAGACCCAGTACTTC
-	TRBD2	TRBV11-2	TRBJ2-3	CASSLSSGDITNTQYF	TGTGCCAGCAGCTTATCTAGCGGGGATATCACAAATACGCAGTATTTT
-	-	TRBV7-2	TRBJ1-3	CASSLTSARFDTIYF	TGTGCCAGCAGCTTAACCTCCGCGCGTTTCGACACCATATATTTT
-	-	TRBV19	TRBJ1-5	CASSKGRGSNQPQHF	TGTGCCAGTAGTAAGGGGAGGGGTAGCAATCAGCCCCAGCATTTT
-	-	TRBV1	TRBJ1-1	CTSSQDETGVNTEAFF	TGCACCAGCAGCCAAGATGAGACAGGGGTGAACACTGAAGCTTTCTTT
-	-	TRBV5-4	TRBJ2-1	CASSAGLFRRGEQFF	TGTGCCAGCAGCGCGGGCCTTTTTAGGAGGGGTGAGCAGTTCTTC
-	-	TRBV6-6	TRBJ2-7	CASSYSASTGAYEQYF	TGTGCCAGCAGTTACTCGGCGTCGACAGGAGCCTACGAGCAGTACTTC
-	-	TRBV12-5	TRBJ2-7	CASGLVVSGGPSEQYF	TGTGCTAGTGGTTTGGTAGTGAGTGGGGGCCCCTCCGAGCAGTACTTC
-	-	TRBV6-5	TRBJ2-7	CASSYLEFAPEQYF	TGTGCCAGCAGTTACCTAGAATTTGCCCCCGAGCAGTACTTC
-	-	TRBV9	TRBJ1-1	CASSVKENTEAFF	TGTGCCAGCAGCGTAAAGGAGAACACTGAAGCTTTCTTT
-	-	TRBV15	TRBJ1-2	CATSREDSWGYTF	TGTGCCACCAGCAGAGAGGACTCTTGGGGCTACACCTTC
-	-	TRBV9	TRBJ1-1	CASSPWGGPNTEAFF	TGTGCCAGCAGCCCGTGGGGGGGCCCGAACACTGAAGCTTTCTTT
-	-	TRBV7-3	TRBJ2-1	CASSSGRDEQFF	TGTGCCAGCAGTTCCGGACGGGATGAGCAGTTCTTC
-	-	TRBV18	TRBJ1-2	CASSLIRTPVRTNYGYTF	TGTGCCAGCTCTCTTATAAGGACTCCAGTCCGTACTAACTATGGCTACACCTTC
-	-	TRBV18	TRBJ2-3	CASSPRTTRTDTQYF	TGTGCCAGCTCACCACGGACTACCAGGACAGATACGCAGTATTTT
-	TRBD1	TRBV27	TRBJ2-6	CASKTGTGLAGANVLTF	TGTGCCAGCAAAACCGGGACAGGGTTGGCAGGGGCCAACGTCCTGACTTTC
-	-	TRBV5-1	TRBJ2-7	CASSLPKGGVAYEQYF	TGCGCCAGCAGCTTGCCAAAGGGCGGGGTGGCCTACGAGCAGTACTTC
-	-	TRBV25-1	TRBJ1-4	CASSAPGPSEGKLFF	TGTGCCAGCAGTGCACCGGGCCCCAGCGAGGGAAAACTGTTTTTT
once	TRBD2	TRBV13	TRBJ2-1	CASSSGLAGDNEQFF	TGTGCCAGCAGCTCGGGACTAGCGGGAGACAATGAGCAGTTCTTC
-	TRBD1	TRBV29-1	TRBJ2-7	CSGGTGSTYEQYF	TGCAGCGGAGGGACAGGGTCTACCTACGAGCAGTACTTC
-	-	TRBV7-9	TRBJ2-7	CASSLAHGDEQYF	TGTGCCAGCAGCTTAGCCCACGGGGACGAGCAGTACTTC
-	TRBD1	TRBV15	TRBJ2-7	CATSRVRQGIAYEQYF	TGTGCCACCAGCAGAGTAAGACAGGGAATAGCCTACGAGCAGTACTTC
once	-	TRBV6-5	TRBJ1-1	CASSYRTENTEAFF	TGTGCCAGCAGTTACCGGACAGAGAACACTGAAGCTTTCTTT
-	-	TRBV12-5	TRBJ1-5	CASGLVLEAMGPNQPQHF	TGTGCTAGTGGTTTGGTACTAGAGGCGATGGGGCCCAATCAGCCCCAGCATTTT
-	TRBD1	TRBV29-1	TRBJ2-2	CSVVGTGNTGELFF	TGCAGCGTTGTCGGGACAGGGAACACCGGGGAGCTGTTTTTT
-	-	TRBV6-5	TRBJ2-2	CASSYRTPNTGELFF	TGTGCCAGCAGTTACCGAACGCCGAACACCGGGGAGCTGTTTTTT
-	TRBD1	TRBV5-1	TRBJ2-1	CASSKTGDSYNEQFF	TGCGCCAGCAGCAAAACAGGGGACTCCTACAATGAGCAGTTCTTC
once	-	TRBV11-3	TRBJ2-5	CASSSDINQETQYF	TGTGCCAGCAGCTCCGACATAAACCAAGAGACCCAGTACTTC
-	-	TRBV11-2	TRBJ1-1	CASSAFPRGGNTEAFF	TGTGCCAGCAGCGCATTTCCTAGAGGAGGGAACACTGAAGCTTTCTTT